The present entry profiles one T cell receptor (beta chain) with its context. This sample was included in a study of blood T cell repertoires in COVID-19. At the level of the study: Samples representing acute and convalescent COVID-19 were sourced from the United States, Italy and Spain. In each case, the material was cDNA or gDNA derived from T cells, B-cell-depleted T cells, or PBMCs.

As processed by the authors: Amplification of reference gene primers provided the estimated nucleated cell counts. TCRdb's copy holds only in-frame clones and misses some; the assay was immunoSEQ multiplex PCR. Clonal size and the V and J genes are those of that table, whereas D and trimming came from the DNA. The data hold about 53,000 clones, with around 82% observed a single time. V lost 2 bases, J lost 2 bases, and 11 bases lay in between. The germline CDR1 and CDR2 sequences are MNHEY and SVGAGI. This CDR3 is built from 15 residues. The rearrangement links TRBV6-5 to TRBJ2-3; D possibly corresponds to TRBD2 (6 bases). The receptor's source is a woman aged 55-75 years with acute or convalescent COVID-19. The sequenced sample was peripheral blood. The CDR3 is CASSYGAGYTDTQYF. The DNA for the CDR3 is TGTGCCAGCAGTTACGGCGCGGGGTACACAGATACGCAGTATTTT.